Listed here are 20 T cell receptor beta chains from one sample, sequenced in a study of PD-L1 blockade in urothelial cancer. Clones were sequenced by immunoSEQ multiplex PCR, and TCRdb holds only the in-frame ones, with some missing. This table holds approximately 70,000 clones, roughly 91% found once. The sample here was PBMCs, taken around atezolizumab (anti-PD-L1) treatment. The receptors originated from a man in his sixties with urothelial cancer.

The chain uses TRBV6-5 and TRBJ2-2; 8 positions match TRBD2. This CDR3 is 14 amino acids long. With 6 bases clipped from V and 4 bases from J, the junction kept 4 bases outside the gene matches. Germline V gene lookup returns CDR1 MNHEY and CDR2 SVGAGI. CDR3 protein: CASSGGVVTGELFF. CDR3 sequence (DNA): TGTGCCAGCAGCGGGGGGGTAGTCACCGGGGAGCTGTTTTTT.

This sequence joins TRBV10-3 and TRBJ2-7, with TRBD2 identical over 15 bases. CDR3 size: 15 residues. V was clipped by 7 bases and J by 6 bases; unmatched bases: 7. Germline values: CDR1 ENHRY, CDR2 SYGVKD. CDR3 residues: CAITGLAGGPSEQYF. CDR3 in DNA: TGTGCCATCACCGGACTAGCGGGAGGGCCGAGCGAGCAGTACTTC.

The J gene is TRBJ2-5, the V gene TRBV5-6; maybe TRBD2 (6 bases). V shed 3 bases and J shed 0 bases, with 21 bases lying between them. This CDR3 is built from 18 residues. The germline V gene has CDR1 SGHDT and CDR2 YYEEEE. The CDR3 DNA follows: TGTGCCAGCAGCTCTCGTTCTGTGCGGGGTCAATACCAAGAGACCCAGTACTTC. Translated, it gives CASSSRSVRGQYQETQYF.

The chain couples TRBV27 to TRBJ1-1; D remains ambiguous. V lost 6 bases and J lost 4, with 9 bases in between. The CDR3 covers 12 residues. Looked up from germline, CDR1 is MNHEY and CDR2 is SMNVEV (reference sequence). This CDR3 is CASSPSFTEAFF. CDR3 in DNA: TGTGCCAGCAGCCCCTCGTTCACTGAAGCTTTCTTT.

The chain uses TRBV5-1 and TRBJ2-5, with D possibly matching TRBD2 (6 bases). The CDR3 loop spans 14 amino acids. Trimming stripped 0 bases from V and 11 bases from J, with 17 bases between. CDR1 SGHRS and CDR2 YFSETQ come from the germline V gene. The DNA of the CDR3 is TGCGCCAGCAGCTTGGCGGGACTCAACATTAAACAGTACTTC. Translation gives CASSLAGLNIKQYF.

This chain uses TRBV19 with TRBJ1-2; unclear D gene. This CDR3 spans 14 amino acids. Trimming stripped 5 bases from V and 7 bases from J, with 17 bases between. Germline lookup yields CDR1 LNHDA and CDR2 SQIVND (reference sequence). The CDR3, as DNA: TGTGCCAGTAGTTACCTTTTAGCAGAAGGTGGCTACACCTTC. Residues: CASSYLLAEGGYTF.

The chain recombines TRBV5-6 with TRBJ1-2; maybe TRBD1 (6 bases). The CDR3 runs 16 residues. The V end lost 5 bases, the J end lost 2 bases, and 19 bases lay between the germline ends. Looked up from germline, CDR1 is SGHDT and CDR2 is YYEEEE. The CDR3 here is CASRPTGGRSNYGYTF. DNA for the CDR3: TGTGCCAGCAGGCCTACCGGGGGGCGTTCGAACTATGGCTACACCTTC.

This chain joins TRBV19 and TRBJ2-7, with TRBD1 matching 7 bases. CDR1 and CDR2 (germline): LNHDA, SQIVND (reference sequence). Trimming at V came to 6 bases and at J to 0 bases, leaving 5 bases not matched to a gene. The CDR3 covers 14 residues. CDR3 sequence: CASRARQGSYEQYF. The CDR3 region has the DNA TGTGCCAGTAGGGCCCGACAGGGCTCCTACGAGCAGTACTTC.

The chain links TRBV9 to TRBJ2-1, with 11 bases identical to TRBD2. Germline V lookup: CDR1 SGDLS, CDR2 YYNGEE. The CDR3 is 15 amino acids. J was trimmed by 8 bases and V by 2 bases; bases with no gene match: 6. The CDR3 spells CASSVSGGATYEQFF. The CDR3 nucleotides read TGTGCCAGCAGCGTTAGCGGGGGGGCCACATATGAGCAGTTCTTC.

In this sample, this clone turned up once. V and J are TRBV5-1 and TRBJ2-1; perhaps TRBD1 as D (6 bases). Germline V gives CDR1 SGHRS, CDR2 YFSETQ. This CDR3 spans 16 amino acids. V lost 0 bases, J lost 2 bases, and 12 bases lay in between. The CDR3: CASSLEVGATYNEQFF. The CDR3 bases are TGCGCCAGCAGCTTGGAGGTGGGGGCCACCTACAATGAGCAGTTCTTC.

The rearrangement links TRBV7-7 to TRBJ2-3; 9 nucleotides align to TRBD2. The CDR3 contains 16 residues. CDR1 is SSHAT, CDR2 FNYEAQ, per germline (reference sequence). The J segment lost 4 bases and the V segment lost 5 bases, leaving 10 bases of the junction unmatched. CDR3 region: CASSPPLAGRADTQYF. Written as DNA, the CDR3 is TGTGCCAGCAGCCCCCCGCTAGCGGGGAGGGCAGATACGCAGTATTTT. The full variable domain, its missing parts supplied by reference TRBV7-7 and TRBJ2-3, is GAGVSQSPRYKVTKRGQDVTLRCDPISSHATLYWYQQALGQGPEFLTYFNYEAQPDKSGLPSDRFSAERPEGSISTLTIQRTEQRDSAMYRCASSPPLAGRADTQYFGPGTRLTVL.

This sequence joins TRBV6-1 and TRBJ1-1; D is uncertain. This CDR3 region has 15 residues. The V gene lost 3 bases and the J gene lost 0 bases, with 11 bases spanning the gap. The germline CDR1 and CDR2 sequences are MNHNS and SASEGT. CDR3 coding DNA: TGTGCCAGCAGTGACCGACAAATTTTGAACACTGAAGCTTTCTTT. Protein sequence: CASSDRQILNTEAFF.

The genes are TRBV5-8 and TRBJ2-1, with 13 positions matching TRBD2. The V and J ends lost 1 base and 4 bases, in that order; junction bases with no gene match: 8. The CDR3 runs 18 residues. CDR1 is SGHTS, CDR2 YDEGEE, per germline. The CDR3 protein is CASSLSGTSGARYNEQFF. In DNA form, the CDR3 reads TGTGCCAGCAGCTTGTCCGGGACTAGCGGGGCAAGGTACAATGAGCAGTTCTTC.

V and J are TRBV5-1 and TRBJ1-3; perhaps TRBD1 as D (5 bases). CDR1 is SGHRS, CDR2 YFSETQ, per germline. The CDR3 has 16 amino acids. V was cut by 0 bases and J by 0 bases, with 10 bases left in between. CDR3 residues: CASSLGDSSSGNTIYF. The CDR3 DNA is TGCGCCAGCAGCTTGGGTGACAGCAGCTCTGGAAACACCATATATTTT.

The J gene is TRBJ2-7, the V gene TRBV6-1, with 8 bases matching TRBD1. Trimming at V came to 8 bases and at J to 6 bases, leaving 6 bases not matched to a gene. The CDR3 contains 12 residues. In germline, CDR1 is MNHNS, CDR2 SASEGT. CDR3 in DNA: TGTGCCAGCTCGGCGACAGGGGCCGAGCAGTACTTC. Translated: CASSATGAEQYF.

This sequence joins TRBV7-8 and TRBJ1-1, with no clear D. The V end was cut by 5 bases, the J end by 0 bases, with 16 bases between. This CDR3 has 16 amino acids. CDR1 SGHVS and CDR2 FQNEAQ come from the germline V gene. The CDR3 protein is CASSPRAGFMNTEAFF. The CDR3 DNA reads TGTGCCAGCAGCCCACGGGCGGGGTTTATGAACACTGAAGCTTTCTTT.

This clone was seen only a few times. The V call is TRBV7-2, the J call TRBJ1-6; TRBD1 matches at 11 bases. CDR3 size: 16 residues. The junction had 6 bases not matched to a gene; V was cut back by 2 bases and J by 9 bases. Germline V gene lookup returns CDR1 SGHTA and CDR2 FQGNSA. The CDR3 bases are TGTGCCAGCAGCTTACAACCCGGGACAGGGGGTTCACCCCTCCACTTT. This translates into CASSLQPGTGGSPLHF. The whole variable domain, filled in from reference TRBV7-2 and TRBJ1-6, reads GAGVSQSPSNKVTEKGKDVELRCDPISGHTALYWYRQSLGQGLEFLIYFQGNSAPDKSGLPSDRFSAERTGGSVSTLTIQRTQQEDSAVYLCASSLQPGTGGSPLHFGNGTRLTVT.

This sequence joins TRBV6-1 and TRBJ2-1; TRBD2 agrees at 14 bases. The CDR3 totals 16 residues. J lost 7 bases, V lost 4 bases, and 6 bases had no gene match. CDR1 and CDR2 from the germline V gene are MNHNS and SASEGT. The DNA for the CDR3 is TGTGCCAGCAGTGCCGGGACTAGCGGGAGAGATAATGAGCAGTTCTTC. Its translation: CASSAGTSGRDNEQFF.

The chain recombines TRBV2 with TRBJ2-3; D not resolved. The CDR3 runs 14 residues. V gave up 6 bases and J gave up 3 bases, with 13 bases separating them. Germline V gene lookup returns CDR1 SNHLY and CDR2 FYNNEI. The CDR3 DNA follows: TGTGCCAGCAGCCGCTCCTTGGCAACAGATACGCAGTATTTT. It is translated as CASSRSLATDTQYF.

The chain employs TRBV11-1 and TRBJ1-1; D is unresolved. V lost 3 bases to trimming and J lost 4 bases, with 9 bases between them. This CDR3 comprises 13 residues. The germline CDR1 and CDR2 sequences are SGHAT and FQDESV (reference sequence). The CDR3 is CASSFREGTEAFF. For the CDR3, the DNA is TGTGCCAGCAGCTTTCGGGAGGGCACTGAAGCTTTCTTT.